These 21 T cell receptor beta chains were all obtained from the same sample, sequenced in a study of PD-L1 blockade in urothelial cancer (dated by TCRdb to between 2016 and 2019). The receptor library was made with the immunoSEQ multiplex PCR assay. TCRdb mirrors the immuneACCESS table, restricted to in-frame sequences. Some clones are absent from its copies; in checked studies, under half trace to an unresolved V gene, and the reason for the others is unknown. The sample profile shows 87,000 or so clones; roughly 84% of them were found once. Of the sample, around 2.1% is held by the ten largest clones. This specimen's time point label, per the study, means: pretreatment peripheral blood. The material was PBMCs, obtained around atezolizumab (anti-PD-L1) treatment. All receptors derive from a man aged 55 to 70 with urothelial cancer.

This clone has a single count. The rearrangement links TRBV5-1 to TRBJ1-5; D perhaps matches TRBD1 (6 bases). Trimming took 8 bases from V and 9 from J, leaving 27 bases between them. The germline V gene has CDR1 SGHRS and CDR2 YFSETQ. CDR3 size: 16 residues. The CDR3 DNA follows: TGCGCCAGGGGGAAAGTTAACAGGGCAGGAAAAGGGCCCCAGCATTTT. Translating it yields CARGKVNRAGKGPQHF.

The chain carries TRBV30 and TRBJ1-2, with 8 nucleotides matching TRBD1. Trimming cost V 3 bases and J 0 bases; bases outside gene matches: 9. Germline loops: CDR1 GTSNPN, CDR2 SVGIG (reference sequence). This CDR3 region has 16 residues. The CDR3 sequence: CAWRRTGWIANYGYTF. Written as DNA, the CDR3 is TGTGCCTGGAGGCGGACAGGGTGGATAGCTAACTATGGCTACACCTTC.

The chain couples TRBV7-2 to TRBJ2-7, with D possibly matching TRBD1 (5 bases). The CDR3 length is 16 residues. V gave up 5 bases and J gave up 6 bases, with 23 bases separating them. Germline V gene data show CDR1 as SGHTA and CDR2 as FQGNSA. CDR3 bases: TGTGCCAGCAGCGGTAATTATAGAGGCCTGCAGGGCGAGCAGTACTTC. Its protein is CASSGNYRGLQGEQYF.

This clone was picked up a small number of times. The J gene is TRBJ2-5, the V gene TRBV19, with 7 positions matching TRBD1. This CDR3 is 16 amino acids long. V lost 6 bases to trimming and J lost 2 bases; unmatched junction nucleotides: 12. Germline values: CDR1 LNHDA, CDR2 SQIVND (reference sequence). CDR3 DNA sequence: TGTGCCAGTAGCTCGCTTGGGGCAGGGGGTCAAGAGACCCAGTACTTC. Protein product: CASSSLGAGGQETQYF.

Of note for this clone: Mismatch with germline at one junction end may stem from a read error. This rearrangement joins TRBV5-4 to TRBJ2-2, with 7 nucleotides matching TRBD1. The CDR3 is 16 residues long. The germline CDR1 and CDR2 sequences are SGHNT and YYREEE (reference sequence). The CDR3 DNA reads TGCGCCAGCAGCCAAGTTCCGACAGGGCGATTCGGGGAGCTGTTTTTT. Protein product: CASSQVPTGRFGELFF.

The V gene is TRBV18, the J gene TRBJ1-2; D perhaps matches TRBD1 (5 bases). V lost 0 bases to trimming and J lost 8 bases, with 13 bases between them. The CDR3 spans 14 residues. Looked up from germline, CDR1 is KGHSH and CDR2 is LQKENI. CDR3 loop: CASSPPSRDRGYTF. The CDR3, as DNA: TGTGCCAGCTCACCACCCTCCAGGGATCGCGGCTACACCTTC.

The chain joins TRBV29-1 to TRBJ2-7; 15 nucleotides match TRBD2. The germline V gene encodes CDR1 SQVTM and CDR2 ANQGSEA. J lost 0 bases, V lost 6 bases, and 6 bases had no gene match. The CDR3 totals 16 residues. CDR3 in amino acids: CSVGLAGGTSSYEQYF. The CDR3, as DNA: TGCAGCGTGGGACTAGCGGGAGGTACGAGCTCCTACGAGCAGTACTTC.

V and J are TRBV28 and TRBJ1-2, with 9 bases aligning to TRBD1. Germline values: CDR1 MDHEN, CDR2 SYDVKM. This CDR3 contains 15 residues. The J segment lost 2 bases and the V segment lost 5 bases, leaving 6 bases of the junction unmatched. The CDR3 DNA sequence: TGTGCCAGCAGTCAACCGGGACAGGGAAACTATGGCTACACCTTC. Translating gives CASSQPGQGNYGYTF.

The chain uses TRBV11-1 and TRBJ2-5, with 10 bases matching TRBD1. Trimming took 6 bases from V and 1 from J; bases not matched to a gene: 8. CDR1 and CDR2 (germline): SGHAT, FQDESV (reference sequence). This CDR3 contains 16 residues. DNA for the CDR3: TGTGCCAGCAGGACCGGGACAGGGGCCCCCCAAGAGACCCAGTACTTC. Its protein is CASRTGTGAPQETQYF.

The V call is TRBV4-3, the J call TRBJ2-1; 7 bases are a match to TRBD2. The CDR3 has 17 residues. Germline V gives CDR1 LGHNA, CDR2 YSLEER. The J segment lost 3 bases and the V segment lost 0 bases, leaving 8 bases of the junction unmatched. The CDR3 DNA follows: TGCGCCAGCAGCCAAGACGTGGCGGGAGATCTCTACAATGAGCAGTTCTTC. The encoded protein is CASSQDVAGDLYNEQFF.

V gene TRBV19 combines with J gene TRBJ2-1, with D maybe TRBD1 (6 bases). V gave up 7 bases and J gave up 5 bases, with 15 bases separating them. CDR3 length: 14 amino acids. Germline V gene sequence: CDR1 LNHDA, CDR2 SQIVND (reference sequence). CDR3 sequence (DNA): TGTGCCAGTACTAGGGACAAAGGCCACAATGAGCAGTTCTTC. Translating gives CASTRDKGHNEQFF.

This sequence joins TRBV4-1 and TRBJ2-1, with D hard to call. With 0 bases removed from V and 6 bases from J, the gap between germline ends came to 9 bases. The CDR3 is made up of 14 amino acids. Germline V gene data show CDR1 as MGHRA and CDR2 as YSYEKL. The CDR3 sequence: CASSQETVGNEQFF. For the CDR3, the DNA is TGCGCCAGCAGCCAAGAAACGGTCGGCAATGAGCAGTTCTTC.

The chain uses TRBV2 and TRBJ2-7; 8 bases match TRBD1. The CDR3 totals 15 residues. V shed 8 bases and J 6 bases; nucleotides not matched to a gene: 15. Germline V gene lookup returns CDR1 SNHLY and CDR2 FYNNEI. This chain's CDR3 is CASRDPGRGRSEQYF. As DNA, the CDR3 is TGTGCCAGCCGCGATCCGGGCAGGGGGCGGAGCGAGCAGTACTTC.

The J gene is TRBJ2-7, the V gene TRBV10-3, with 7 bases fitting TRBD1. V was clipped by 7 bases and J by 5 bases; unmatched bases: 11. CDR3 size: 14 residues. Germline loops: CDR1 ENHRY, CDR2 SYGVKD. CDR3 sequence (DNA): TGTGCCATCACCTCCGACCCCCAGGGGGACGAGCAGTACTTC. Translation: CAITSDPQGDEQYF.

The chain carries TRBV7-2 and TRBJ2-7; 8 nucleotides align to TRBD2. Germline V CDR1 and CDR2: SGHTA, FQGNSA. CDR3 length equals 15 residues. After removal of 5 bases from V and 0 bases from J, the junction contained 6 bases not matched to a gene. The CDR3 DNA reads TGTGCCAGCAGCGTACGGGGGGGCCGCTCCTACGAGCAGTACTTC. It translates to CASSVRGGRSYEQYF.

The chain has TRBV11-2 and TRBJ2-7, with 10 nucleotides matching TRBD1. Germline V gene lookup returns CDR1 SGHAT and CDR2 FQNNGV. The CDR3 is 14 residues long. Trimming took 7 bases from V and 3 from J; bases not matched to a gene: 6. In DNA, the CDR3 is TGTGCCAGCATCGGGACAGGGGAACTCTACGAGCAGTACTTC. It yields the protein CASIGTGELYEQYF.

The V and J genes are TRBV28 and TRBJ2-5, with 16 bases aligning to TRBD2. The CDR3 runs 19 residues. V gave up 5 bases and J gave up 1 base; unmatched junction bases: 10. Germline CDR1 and CDR2: MDHEN and SYDVKM. The chain's CDR3 is CASSGEAGTSGRVQETQYF. CDR3 in DNA: TGTGCCAGCAGTGGGGAAGCCGGGACTAGCGGGAGGGTCCAAGAGACCCAGTACTTC.

The CDR3 coding sequence is TGTGCCAGCAACGACGTAGCGGGGGGTTCCTACAATGAGCAGTTCTTC. Translation: CASNDVAGGSYNEQFF. This chain uses TRBV9 with TRBJ2-1, with 10 nucleotides matching TRBD2. CDR1 is SGDLS, CDR2 YYNGEE, per germline. After removal of 6 bases from V and 1 base from J, the junction contained 7 bases not matched to a gene. The CDR3 is 16 residues long.

The J gene is TRBJ2-3, the V gene TRBV19; weak D call: TRBD1 (5 bases). Germline V lookup: CDR1 LNHDA, CDR2 SQIVND (reference sequence). The CDR3 contains 15 residues. V lost 6 bases and J 2 bases, leaving 15 bases between the germline ends. This chain's CDR3 is CASSRQFPPTDTQYF. The CDR3 DNA reads as TGTGCCAGTAGCCGACAGTTTCCCCCCACAGATACGCAGTATTTT.

J is TRBJ2-7 and V is TRBV27; TRBD1 aligns across 9 bases. With V trimmed by 6 bases and J by 0 bases, 9 bases remained unmatched. CDR3 length: 16 residues. Germline V gives CDR1 MNHEY, CDR2 SMNVEV (reference sequence). The CDR3 coding sequence is TGTGCCAGCAGCCTGAGCGGGACAGGGAACTCCTACGAGCAGTACTTC. Encoded protein: CASSLSGTGNSYEQYF.

This clone was detected only a few times. The chain is built from TRBV19 and TRBJ1-2, with 7 bases that match TRBD1. V was clipped by 7 bases and J by 8 bases; unmatched bases: 7. This CDR3 contains 12 residues. Germline V CDR1 and CDR2: LNHDA, SQIVND (reference sequence). The CDR3 loop is CASIGTAGGYTF. Here the CDR3 DNA reads TGTGCCAGTATAGGGACAGCCGGAGGCTACACCTTC.